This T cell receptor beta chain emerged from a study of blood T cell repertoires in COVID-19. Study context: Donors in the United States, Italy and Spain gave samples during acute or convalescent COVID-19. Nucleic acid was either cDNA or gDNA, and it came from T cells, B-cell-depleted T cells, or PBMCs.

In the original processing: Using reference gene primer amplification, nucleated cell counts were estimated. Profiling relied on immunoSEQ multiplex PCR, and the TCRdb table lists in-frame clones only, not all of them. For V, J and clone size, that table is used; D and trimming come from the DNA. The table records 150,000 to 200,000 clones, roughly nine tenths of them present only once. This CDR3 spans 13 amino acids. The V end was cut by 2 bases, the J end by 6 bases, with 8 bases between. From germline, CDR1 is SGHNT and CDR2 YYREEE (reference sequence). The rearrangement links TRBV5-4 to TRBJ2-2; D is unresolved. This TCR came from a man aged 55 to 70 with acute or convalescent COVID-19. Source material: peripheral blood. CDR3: CASSFYLAGELFF. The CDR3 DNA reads TGTGCCAGCAGCTTCTACCTCGCCGGGGAGCTGTTTTTT.